A selection of T cell receptor beta chains follows, all from one sample in a study of T-cell memory formation after mild COVID-19. TCRdb recomputed calls from the 5' RACE reads with MiXCR, one row per CDR3 protein. The sample contains around 320,000 distinct CDR3 sequences, around 19% of which appear only once. The specimen was PBMCs or a T cell subset sorted from them (not recorded which). These receptor sequences come from a man between 18 and 35 years old who had mild COVID-19 (a few samples of this study predate the infection). Cell type and time point are not known. Each CDR3 is given with its conserved first and last residue. Fields, in order: D gene, clone size, V gene, J gene, CDR3 DNA, CDR3 protein. The D gene is left open where the match is weak. Not every row has a clone size; where given, it reads once, few, many or a size class.

D gene: -; clone size: -; V gene: TRBV12-3/TRBV12-4; J gene: TRBJ2-3; CDR3 DNA: TGTGCCAGCAGTTGGTCCATCTGGGGGCCCTCAGATACGCAGTATTTT; CDR3 protein: CASSWSIWGPSDTQYF
D gene: -; clone size: -; V gene: TRBV13; J gene: TRBJ2-7; CDR3 DNA: TGTGCCAGCAGCTTTCAGGGCCCCTACTACGAGCAGTACTTC; CDR3 protein: CASSFQGPYYEQYF
D gene: TRBD2; clone size: few; V gene: TRBV4-1; J gene: TRBJ2-3; CDR3 DNA: TGCGCCAGCAGCCAGGGGGAAAGCGGGGGTGGGACAGATACGCAGTATTTT; CDR3 protein: CASSQGESGGGTDTQYF
D gene: -; clone size: -; V gene: TRBV6-5; J gene: TRBJ1-2; CDR3 DNA: TGTGCCACCGGAGACGAGCCGGGGAGCTATGGCTACACCTTC; CDR3 protein: CATGDEPGSYGYTF
D gene: TRBD2; clone size: -; V gene: TRBV2; J gene: TRBJ2-2; CDR3 DNA: TGTGCCAGCAGCAGCCCCCGGGGGGTCGGGGAGCTGTTTTTT; CDR3 protein: CASSSPRGVGELFF
D gene: -; clone size: -; V gene: TRBV6-5; J gene: TRBJ2-7; CDR3 DNA: TGTGCCAGCAGTTGGGCAGGGAAGTCCTACGAGCAGTACTTC; CDR3 protein: CASSWAGKSYEQYF
D gene: -; clone size: few; V gene: TRBV19; J gene: TRBJ2-7; CDR3 DNA: TGTGCCAGTAGTATCGGGGGCGCCTGGTCCTACGAGCAGTACTTC; CDR3 protein: CASSIGGAWSYEQYF
D gene: -; clone size: -; V gene: TRBV29-1; J gene: TRBJ2-5; CDR3 DNA: TGCAGCGTTGAAGGCATAGTCGCGGGCTCTCAAGAGACCCAGTACTTC; CDR3 protein: CSVEGIVAGSQETQYF
D gene: -; clone size: many; V gene: TRBV7-2; J gene: TRBJ2-3; CDR3 DNA: TGTGCCAGCAGCCCCGGACCTAGCACAGATACGCAGTATTTT; CDR3 protein: CASSPGPSTDTQYF
D gene: -; clone size: few; V gene: TRBV15; J gene: TRBJ2-7; CDR3 DNA: TGTGCCACCAGCAGAGGTGGCAGGGCAGGGGAGCAGTACTTC; CDR3 protein: CATSRGGRAGEQYF
D gene: TRBD2; clone size: -; V gene: TRBV27; J gene: TRBJ2-5; CDR3 DNA: TGTGCCAGCAGGCGGACTAGCGGGGCCACAGGGGAGACCCAGTACTTC; CDR3 protein: CASRRTSGATGETQYF
D gene: TRBD2; clone size: few; V gene: TRBV20-1; J gene: TRBJ2-5; CDR3 DNA: TGCAGTGCACAGCGGGGGGCCCAGGGAGAGACCCAGTACTTC; CDR3 protein: CSAQRGAQGETQYF
D gene: -; clone size: -; V gene: TRBV12-3/TRBV12-4; J gene: TRBJ1-1; CDR3 DNA: TGTGCCAGCAGAAGACACGAGATGAACACTGAAGCTTTCTTT; CDR3 protein: CASRRHEMNTEAFF
D gene: -; clone size: few; V gene: TRBV7-2; J gene: TRBJ1-1; CDR3 DNA: TGTGCCAGCAGCTTCGGCAGGTCCACTGAAGCTTTCTTT; CDR3 protein: CASSFGRSTEAFF
D gene: -; clone size: few; V gene: TRBV12-3/TRBV12-4; J gene: TRBJ2-6; CDR3 DNA: TGTGCCAGCAGCGAATCTGGGGCCAACGTCCTGACTTTC; CDR3 protein: CASSESGANVLTF
D gene: -; clone size: -; V gene: TRBV9; J gene: TRBJ2-5; CDR3 DNA: TGTGCCAGCAGCGTAGTCGGGGGCGGGGAAGAGACCCAGTACTTC; CDR3 protein: CASSVVGGGEETQYF
D gene: TRBD2; clone size: few; V gene: TRBV4-3; J gene: TRBJ2-1; CDR3 DNA: TGCGCCAGCAGCCAAGATCTATTTCGGGGGGGGCGCAATGAGCAGTTCTTC; CDR3 protein: CASSQDLFRGGRNEQFF
D gene: -; clone size: many; V gene: TRBV20-1; J gene: TRBJ2-3; CDR3 DNA: TGCAGTCCCCCCGTAGTCGGGTCAGATACGCAGTATTTT; CDR3 protein: CSPPVVGSDTQYF
D gene: -; clone size: few; V gene: TRBV5-1; J gene: TRBJ2-1; CDR3 DNA: TGCGCCAGCAGCTTGGAGGGCCTGACCTCCTACAATGAGCAGTTCTTC; CDR3 protein: CASSLEGLTSYNEQFF
D gene: -; clone size: -; V gene: TRBV6-1; J gene: TRBJ2-3; CDR3 DNA: TGTGCCAGCATGTATAGGGGGAGGTCAGATACGCAGTATTTT; CDR3 protein: CASMYRGRSDTQYF
D gene: -; clone size: few; V gene: TRBV12-3/TRBV12-4; J gene: TRBJ1-5; CDR3 DNA: TGTGCCAGCAGCTCAAACCCACGAAGAAATCAGCCCCAGCATTTT; CDR3 protein: CASSSNPRRNQPQHF
D gene: -; clone size: few; V gene: TRBV10-3; J gene: TRBJ2-2; CDR3 DNA: TGTGCCATCATGGGTCAAGAGAACACCGGGGAGCTGTTTTTT; CDR3 protein: CAIMGQENTGELFF
D gene: TRBD2; clone size: -; V gene: TRBV2; J gene: TRBJ2-1; CDR3 DNA: TGTGCCAGCAAACTAGCGGGGGTAAACTACAATGAGCAGTTCTTC; CDR3 protein: CASKLAGVNYNEQFF
D gene: -; clone size: many; V gene: TRBV6-1; J gene: TRBJ2-4; CDR3 DNA: TGTGCCAGCAGTGGCGCTGTCCGGGGCCTAGCCAAAAACATTCAGTACTTC; CDR3 protein: CASSGAVRGLAKNIQYF
D gene: -; clone size: -; V gene: TRBV7-2; J gene: TRBJ2-3; CDR3 DNA: TGTGCCAGCAGCCTAGCGACCACAGATACGCAGTATTTT; CDR3 protein: CASSLATTDTQYF
D gene: -; clone size: few; V gene: TRBV2; J gene: TRBJ2-3; CDR3 DNA: TGTGCCAGCGCGCGGAGGGAGGAAGATACGCAGTATTTT; CDR3 protein: CASARREEDTQYF
D gene: -; clone size: few; V gene: TRBV7-2; J gene: TRBJ1-1; CDR3 DNA: TGTGCCAGCAGTTCGGAGGGTTGGACTGAAGCTTTCTTT; CDR3 protein: CASSSEGWTEAFF